This T cell receptor (beta chain) originates from a study of cytomegalovirus exposure and HLA in healthy donors. Whereas donors were nominally healthy upon sampling, unrecorded immune exposures were probable. PCR primers comprised 60 Vbeta and 13 Jbeta primers. TCRdb's table, derived via immunoSEQ multiplex PCR, lists solely in-frame clones and lacks some. The sample contains 90,000 to 110,000 clones, roughly three quarters of which appear only once. This receptor was taken from a man aged 25 to 40 in good health and CMV-seronegative. Material for sequencing was PBMCs.

The CDR3 loop reads CASSLTERGFTDTQYF. The CDR3, as DNA: TGTGCCAGCAGCTTAACTGAAAGGGGGTTTACAGATACGCAGTATTTT. V gene TRBV7-9 combines with J gene TRBJ2-3; possibly TRBD1 for D (6 bases). The germline gives CDR1 SEHNR, CDR2 FQNEAQ (reference sequence). V lost 2 bases and J 3 bases, leaving 15 bases between the germline ends. The CDR3 runs to 16 residues.